Below are 32 T cell receptor beta chains sequenced from a single sample in a study of cytomegalovirus exposure and HLA in healthy donors (dated by TCRdb to about 2017). Library construction relied on the immunoSEQ multiplex PCR assay. For the multiplex PCR, a mixture combining 60 forward primers for TCR Vbeta segments and 13 reverse primers for TCR Jbeta segments was used. This is the immuneACCESS table as TCRdb keeps it, with only in-frame sequences that have V and J called. A part of the clones is gone; compared with another copy, unresolved V genes explain less than half, and the rest is unexplained. The sample table shows 150,000 to 200,000 clones, and approximately 79% are seen once. The top ten clonotypes cover about 4.4% of the sample. The material sequenced was PBMCs. These receptors were collected from a woman younger than 45 in good health and CMV-seropositive.

The V and J genes are TRBV28 and TRBJ2-3; D call uncertain. This CDR3 comprises 16 residues. The V end was cut by 5 bases, the J end by 0 bases, with 15 bases between. Looked up from germline, CDR1 is MDHEN and CDR2 is SYDVKM. The CDR3 loop reads CASSPHEESSTDTQYF. The CDR3 DNA reads TGTGCCAGCAGTCCGCATGAGGAATCTAGCACAGATACGCAGTATTTT.

This clone came up a few times. The CDR3 nucleotides are TGCGCCAGCAGCTTTGCCAGCACAGGCTACGAGCAGTACTTC. Its protein is CASSFASTGYEQYF. The chain couples TRBV5-1 to TRBJ2-7; D is perhaps TRBD1 (5 bases). Germline CDR1 is SGHRS and CDR2 is YFSETQ. Trimming took off 2 bases at V and 3 bases at J, with 12 bases between the two ends. The CDR3 runs to 14 residues. Full variable domain (outside the CDR3, taken from reference TRBV5-1 and TRBJ2-7): KAGVTQTPRYLIKTRGQQVTLSCSPISGHRSVSWYQQTPGQGLQFLFEYFSETQRNKGNFPGRFSGRQFSNSRSEMNVSTLELGDSALYLCASSFASTGYEQYFGPGTRLTVT.

This chain joins TRBV9 and TRBJ2-3; 8 bases fit TRBD2. The CDR3 is 15 amino acids. The V gene end was trimmed by 1 base and the J gene end by 3 bases; junction bases not matched to a gene: 4. Germline lookup yields CDR1 SGDLS and CDR2 YYNGEE. CDR3 sequence (DNA): TGTGCCAGCAGCGTATTGGGCGGGAGGACAGATACGCAGTATTTT. Protein product: CASSVLGGRTDTQYF.

The chain is built from TRBV5-1 and TRBJ2-7, with 9 bases aligning to TRBD1. The CDR3 has 16 residues. The trim removed 4 bases at V and 1 base at J, leaving 9 bases unmatched. Germline V gives CDR1 SGHRS, CDR2 YFSETQ. For the CDR3, the DNA is TGCGCCAGCAGCCTCGGCCGGGACAGGGTTTCCTACGAGCAGTACTTC. It codes for CASSLGRDRVSYEQYF.

The V and J genes are TRBV19 and TRBJ1-4; 8 positions match TRBD1. The CDR3 covers 15 residues. Germline-derived CDR1 and CDR2 are LNHDA and SQIVND (reference sequence). Trimming removed 5 bases from V and 4 bases from J; junction bases left unmatched: 6. CDR3 bases: TGTGCCAGTAGTCCTACAGGGGGTAATAATGAAAAACTGTTTTTT. Amino acids: CASSPTGGNNEKLFF.

The chain combines TRBV16 with TRBJ1-1, with TRBD1 matching over 8 bases. With 4 bases clipped from V and 5 bases from J, the junction kept 9 bases outside the gene matches. The germline CDR1 and CDR2 sequences are KGHSY and FQNENV. The CDR3 covers 15 residues. In DNA form, the CDR3 reads TGTGCCAGCAGCCCACGACAGGGGACGAGAACTGAAGCTTTCTTT. Residues: CASSPRQGTRTEAFF.

The rearrangement uses TRBV29-1 and TRBJ2-2; the match to TRBD2 covers 7 bases. Germline values: CDR1 SQVTM, CDR2 ANQGSEA. The CDR3 contains 12 residues. Unmatched junction bases numbered 4, after V lost 5 bases and J lost 7 bases. The CDR3 sequence is CSVLRESGELFF. For the CDR3, the DNA is TGCAGCGTTCTGCGGGAGAGCGGGGAGCTGTTTTTT.

The CDR3 bases are TGTGCCAGCAGCTTGCAGGGACAGACCATCGACGAGCAGTACTTC. Protein sequence: CASSLQGQTIDEQYF. The chain is built from TRBV5-8 and TRBJ2-7; 7 positions agree with TRBD1. The germline CDR1 and CDR2 sequences are SGHTS and YDEGEE. Trimming at V came to 1 base and at J to 5 bases, leaving 9 bases not matched to a gene. This CDR3 has 15 residues.

In DNA, the CDR3 is TGTGCCAGCAGCTTGGACAGGGACAAGACCCAGTACTTC. Residues: CASSLDRDKTQYF. The chain joins TRBV5-4 to TRBJ2-5, with D possibly matching TRBD1 (6 bases). The germline CDR1 and CDR2 sequences are SGHNT and YYREEE (reference sequence). This CDR3 is 13 amino acids long. The V end was cut by 0 bases, the J end by 6 bases, with 9 bases between.

The J gene is TRBJ2-7, the V gene TRBV5-1; possibly TRBD1 for D (5 bases). Trimming removed 4 bases at V and 0 bases at J, with 11 bases between. The germline gives CDR1 SGHRS, CDR2 YFSETQ. The CDR3 has 14 amino acids. Here the CDR3 reads CASSAKTASYEQYF. The CDR3 bases are TGCGCCAGCAGCGCGAAGACAGCCTCCTACGAGCAGTACTTC.

The chain has TRBV11-3 and TRBJ2-7; TRBD1 aligns across 11 bases. This CDR3 is built from 17 residues. Germline V gives CDR1 SGHNT, CDR2 YENEEA. V gave up 5 bases and J gave up 5 bases; unmatched junction bases: 14. The CDR3 region is CASSHDKRTGGIDEQYF. The CDR3 DNA sequence: TGTGCCAGCAGCCACGATAAGAGGACAGGGGGCATCGACGAGCAGTACTTC. Together with reference TRBV11-3 and TRBJ2-7, the CDR3 gives the full variable domain: EAGVVQSPRYKIIEKKQPVAFWCNPISGHNTLYWYLQNLGQGPELLIRYENEEAVDDSQLPKDRFSAERLKGVDSTLKIQPAELGDSAVYLCASSHDKRTGGIDEQYFGPGTRLTVT.

This sequence joins TRBV5-6 and TRBJ1-1; D unclear. Deletions cut 0 bases from V and 0 bases from J, with 15 bases between. CDR3 length: 17 amino acids. CDR1 is SGHDT, CDR2 YYEEEE, per germline. The CDR3 nucleotides are TGTGCCAGCAGCTTGGTTAGGCGGGGTAGCGTGAACACTGAAGCTTTCTTT. Protein: CASSLVRRGSVNTEAFF.

The genes are TRBV10-3 and TRBJ2-2; 9 positions match TRBD2. CDR1 and CDR2 from the germline V gene are ENHRY and SYGVKD. The J segment lost 4 bases and the V segment lost 4 bases, leaving 4 bases of the junction unmatched. The CDR3 has 15 amino acids. CDR3 sequence: CAISGPSGATGELFF. CDR3 nucleotide sequence: TGTGCCATCAGTGGACCTAGCGGGGCCACCGGGGAGCTGTTTTTT.

The chain is built from TRBV2 and TRBJ2-7; D perhaps matches TRBD2 (7 bases). V lost 4 bases and J lost 7, with 20 bases in between. Germline-derived CDR1 and CDR2 are SNHLY and FYNNEI. The CDR3 consists of 15 residues. CDR3 residues: CASSGGGAGLSEQYF. The CDR3 nucleotides read TGTGCCAGCAGTGGGGGGGGCGCGGGGTTGAGTGAGCAGTACTTC.

The chain couples TRBV11-2 to TRBJ1-2; maybe TRBD1 (5 bases). Germline loops: CDR1 SGHAT, CDR2 FQNNGV. The V gene lost 3 bases and the J gene lost 8 bases, with 16 bases spanning the gap. The CDR3 is 14 residues long. CDR3 loop: CASSLTFRRGGYTF. CDR3 nucleotide sequence: TGTGCCAGCAGCTTGACGTTTCGGCGGGGGGGCTACACCTTC.

The chain is built from TRBV5-1 and TRBJ2-7, with 7 bases lining up with TRBD1. V was pared by 4 bases and J by 3 bases, with 25 bases of the junction left unmatched. Germline V gene lookup returns CDR1 SGHRS and CDR2 YFSETQ. This CDR3 spans 20 amino acids. In nucleotides, the CDR3 is TGCGCCAGCAGCCACTCCGGGACAGCCGCGCCCACAGAGGGCCTCTACGAGCAGTACTTC. It yields the protein CASSHSGTAAPTEGLYEQYF.

J is TRBJ2-5 and V is TRBV19; unclear D gene. The CDR3 consists of 13 residues. CDR1 and CDR2 from the germline V gene are LNHDA and SQIVND (reference sequence). V lost 4 bases and J lost 5, with 11 bases in between. CDR3 protein: CASSTSARETQYF. CDR3 DNA sequence: TGTGCCAGTAGTACAAGCGCGAGGGAGACCCAGTACTTC. The whole variable domain, remainder taken from reference TRBV19 and TRBJ2-5, is DGGITQSPKYLFRKEGQNVTLSCEQNLNHDAMYWYRQDPGQGLRLIYYSQIVNDFQKGDIAEGYSVSREKKESFPLTVTSAQKNPTAFYLCASSTSARETQYFGPGTRLLVL.

The V and J genes are TRBV5-1 and TRBJ2-7; 7 positions match TRBD1. V lost 3 bases to trimming and J lost 3 bases; unmatched junction nucleotides: 6. This CDR3 spans 14 amino acids. Germline CDR1 and CDR2: SGHRS and YFSETQ. The CDR3 DNA reads TGCGCCAGCAGCTCTTCCGGACAGGACTACGAGCAGTACTTC. It yields the protein CASSSSGQDYEQYF.

The V and J genes are TRBV6-5 and TRBJ2-7, with 8 positions matching TRBD2. Germline V gene data show CDR1 as MNHEY and CDR2 as SVGAGI. V lost 2 bases to trimming and J lost 3 bases; unmatched junction nucleotides: 6. The CDR3 consists of 15 residues. CDR3 residues: CASSYLAGGDYEQYF. The CDR3, as DNA: TGTGCCAGCAGTTACCTAGCGGGCGGGGACTACGAGCAGTACTTC.

The chain recombines TRBV5-5 with TRBJ1-5; D perhaps matches TRBD1 (6 bases). The V end was cut by 1 base, the J end by 5 bases, with 10 bases between. Germline-derived CDR1 and CDR2 are SGHKS and YYEKEE (reference sequence). The CDR3 runs to 14 residues. CDR3 DNA: TGTGCCAGCAGCTTGAGGACAGTGGATCAGCCCCAGCATTTT. This translates into CASSLRTVDQPQHF.

Written as DNA, the CDR3 is TGTGCCAGCAGCCACAAAACTACTAGCGGGAGTTGGCATGAGCAGTTCTTC. Protein sequence: CASSHKTTSGSWHEQFF. The chain has TRBV9 and TRBJ2-1, with TRBD2 matching 11 bases. Germline V gives CDR1 SGDLS, CDR2 YYNGEE. The CDR3 is made up of 17 amino acids. V lost 4 bases to trimming and J lost 8 bases; unmatched junction nucleotides: 14.

This clone has a handful of counts. V gene TRBV7-8 combines with J gene TRBJ2-1, with 14 bases that match TRBD2. V shed 3 bases and J 4 bases; nucleotides not matched to a gene: 8. Per germline, CDR1 SGHVS and CDR2 FQNEAQ. The CDR3 sequence is 18 residues long. In DNA form, the CDR3 reads TGTGCCAGCAGCTTGACCCGACTAGCGGGGGGGCGGTACAATGAGCAGTTCTTC. Protein product: CASSLTRLAGGRYNEQFF.

With respect to this clone: The conserved closing phenylalanine or tryptophan is absent in this CDR3, likely reflecting a read error. No DNA is shown, since the ends of the CDR3 on it are uncertain; the CDR3 is the one TCRdb lists. The chain carries TRBV10-3 and TRBJ1-6. The CDR3 contains 11 residues when both ends are counted. The germline gives CDR1 ENHRY, CDR2 SYGVKD. The CDR3 here is CAISGLPTTAK.

A few counts support this clone. The rearrangement links TRBV2 to TRBJ2-3; D ambiguous. The V gene lost 3 bases and the J gene lost 14 bases, with 9 bases spanning the gap. Germline assignment: CDR1 SNHLY and CDR2 FYNNEI. The CDR3 extends over 10 amino acids. The CDR3 loop reads CASSDLRPYF. In DNA form, the CDR3 reads TGTGCCAGCAGTGACTTGAGGCCGTATTTT.

The chain combines TRBV7-9 with TRBJ2-5, with 10 bases identical to TRBD1. V lost 5 bases to trimming and J lost 2 bases; unmatched junction nucleotides: 14. Per germline, CDR1 SEHNR and CDR2 FQNEAQ (reference sequence). The CDR3 length is 18 residues. The CDR3 DNA follows: TGTGCCAGCAGCCCCGGGACAGGGGATTGGAGGCTACAAGAGACCCAGTACTTC. Translating it yields CASSPGTGDWRLQETQYF. The full variable domain, completed using reference TRBV7-9 and TRBJ2-5, is DTGVSQNPRHKITKRGQNVTFRCDPISEHNRLYWYRQTLGQGPEFLTYFQNEAQLEKSRLLSDRFSAERPKGSFSTLEIQRTEQGDSAMYLCASSPGTGDWRLQETQYFGPGTRLLVL.

The chain recombines TRBV10-3 with TRBJ1-1; TRBD1 aligns across 11 bases. Germline CDR1 ENHRY, CDR2 SYGVKD. V lost 0 bases and J lost 6; bases outside the gene matches: 3. CDR3 length equals 15 residues. CDR3 region: CAISESGQGEAEAFF. The CDR3 DNA is TGTGCCATCAGTGAGTCGGGACAGGGGGAAGCTGAAGCTTTCTTT.

J is TRBJ2-7 and V is TRBV2, with 8 nucleotides matching TRBD1. After removal of 3 bases from V and 3 bases from J, the junction contained 4 bases not matched to a gene. In germline, CDR1 is SNHLY, CDR2 FYNNEI. This CDR3 has 14 residues. The CDR3 protein is CASSDLQGGYEQYF. CDR3 DNA: TGTGCCAGCAGTGATCTACAGGGGGGCTACGAGCAGTACTTC.

The V and J genes are TRBV9 and TRBJ1-3; TRBD1 is a possible D gene (6 bases). CDR1 and CDR2 (germline): SGDLS, YYNGEE. This CDR3 contains 13 residues. The V and J ends lost 2 bases and 7 bases respectively, with 10 bases between them. CDR3 in amino acids: CASSVDSQNTIYF. The CDR3 bases are TGTGCCAGCAGCGTGGACAGCCAGAACACCATATATTTT.

The rearrangement joins TRBV6-6 to TRBJ1-4; D remains ambiguous. Trimming pared 2 bases from V and 7 bases from J, leaving 8 bases between. Looked up from germline, CDR1 is MNHNY and CDR2 is SVGAGI (reference sequence). This CDR3 has 13 residues. The CDR3 protein is CASSYVPPEKLFF. CDR3 in DNA: TGTGCCAGCAGTTACGTCCCTCCTGAAAAACTGTTTTTT.

The chain carries TRBV4-1 and TRBJ1-1; D may be TRBD1 (6 bases). Germline loops: CDR1 MGHRA, CDR2 YSYEKL. The CDR3 has 15 residues. The V gene lost 3 bases and the J gene lost 1 base, with 12 bases spanning the gap. CDR3 in amino acids: CASSHAGGANTEAFF. DNA for the CDR3: TGCGCCAGCAGCCATGCGGGGGGCGCGAACACTGAAGCTTTCTTT.

This clone was picked up a small number of times. In the same sample, other DNA sequences code for this CDR3. J is TRBJ2-7 and V is TRBV10-1; 10 positions match TRBD1. The germline V gene has CDR1 WNHNN and CDR2 SYGVQD (reference sequence). V lost 0 bases and J lost 4; bases outside the gene matches: 0. The CDR3 consists of 14 residues. CDR3 sequence: CASSESGQGYEQYF. The CDR3 nucleotides read TGCGCCAGCAGTGAGTCGGGACAGGGGTACGAGCAGTACTTC.

This clone came up a few times. V gene TRBV5-1 combines with J gene TRBJ1-4; possibly TRBD1 for D (5 bases). V lost 4 bases, J lost 0 bases, and 10 bases lay in between. In germline, CDR1 is SGHRS, CDR2 YFSETQ. This CDR3 is built from 15 residues. Written as DNA, the CDR3 is TGCGCCAGCAGCCCGCGGGGACCAACTAATGAAAAACTGTTTTTT. This encodes CASSPRGPTNEKLFF.